This is a list of T cell receptor beta chains from one sample in a study of T cells in Graves' hyperthyroidism and ophthalmopathy. TCRdb itself ran the multiplex PCR reads through MiXCR, one entry per CDR3 protein. The repertoire holds hundreds of thousands of distinct CDR3 sequences, with roughly 14% as singletons. Material for sequencing was blood. These receptors were taken from a man between 18 and 35 years old with Graves' ophthalmopathy. Both conserved end residues are part of each CDR3. Fields, in order: V gene, clone size, J gene, D gene, CDR3 protein, CDR3 DNA. A D gene is named only where the DNA matches it firmly. Rows may omit the clone size; those that give it use once, few, many or a size class.

TRBV18	many	TRBJ1-5	TRBD1	CASSLGTVGNQPQHF	TGTGCCAGCTCACTCGGGACAGTAGGCAATCAGCCCCAGCATTTT
TRBV11-2	many	TRBJ1-6	-	CASSPQGNNSPLHF	TGTGCCAGCAGCCCCCAGGGGAATAATTCACCCCTCCACTTT
TRBV2	-	TRBJ1-1	-	CASGADSRDLMNTEAFF	TGTGCCAGCGGGGCAGACTCCAGGGACCTTATGAACACTGAAGCTTTCTTT
TRBV30	many	TRBJ2-7	-	CAWSREGVIEQYF	TGTGCCTGGAGTAGGGAAGGGGTAATTGAGCAGTACTTC
TRBV30	many	TRBJ2-1	-	CAWRALGGEQFF	TGTGCCTGGAGGGCCCTGGGAGGTGAGCAGTTCTTC
TRBV3-1	many	TRBJ1-2	-	CASSQEGSSYGYTF	TGTGCCAGCAGCCAAGAGGGCAGCAGCTATGGCTACACCTTC
TRBV20-1	many	TRBJ2-1	TRBD2	CSAGTSGRSEQFF	TGCAGTGCCGGGACTAGCGGGAGATCTGAGCAGTTCTTC
TRBV9	-	TRBJ2-1	-	CASSARIGDNEQFF	TGTGCCAGCAGCGCTAGGATCGGGGACAATGAGCAGTTCTTC
TRBV12-3/TRBV12-4	many	TRBJ2-5	-	CASSPLEGQETQYF	TGTGCCAGCAGCCCCTTAGAGGGGCAAGAGACCCAGTACTTC
TRBV6-1	few	TRBJ2-7	-	CASPGGYEQYF	TGTGCCAGCCCTGGGGGCTACGAGCAGTACTTC
TRBV4-2	many	TRBJ2-7	-	CASSQEGNYEQYF	TGTGCCAGCAGCCAAGAAGGGAACTACGAGCAGTACTTC
TRBV12-3/TRBV12-4	many	TRBJ2-3	-	CASSPEDPDTQYF	TGTGCCAGCAGTCCAGAGGACCCAGATACGCAGTATTTT
TRBV2	few	TRBJ2-7	-	CASSPTEGGRYEQYF	TGTGCCAGCTCACCAACTGAGGGGGGGAGGTACGAGCAGTACTTC
TRBV25-1	-	TRBJ2-6	TRBD2	CASSEPTSGRSTGANVLTF	TGTGCCAGCAGTGAACCAACTAGCGGGAGGTCGACGGGGGCCAACGTCCTGACTTTC
TRBV18	-	TRBJ1-1	-	CASSPWTEAFF	TGTGCCAGCTCACCGTGGACCGAAGCTTTCTTT
TRBV27	few	TRBJ2-3	TRBD2	CASSLGRGGFSDTQYF	TGTGCCAGCAGTTTAGGCCGGGGGGGTTTCTCAGATACGCAGTATTTT
TRBV30	-	TRBJ2-1	-	CAWRSRWGPSYSEQFF	TGTGCCTGGAGATCCCGGTGGGGCCCTTCCTACAGTGAGCAGTTCTTC
TRBV19	-	TRBJ2-1	TRBD2	CASGTSRSREQFF	TGTGCCAGCGGGACTAGCAGGAGTAGGGAGCAGTTCTTC
TRBV19	-	TRBJ2-3	TRBD1	CASSMGQNTDTQYF	TGTGCCAGTAGTATGGGACAGAACACAGATACGCAGTATTTT
TRBV27	many	TRBJ2-1	TRBD2	CASSRTLGTSGWNEQFF	TGTGCCAGCAGCCGTACCCTCGGGACTAGCGGGTGGAATGAGCAGTTCTTC
TRBV27	-	TRBJ2-1	-	CASGAGTSSYNEQFF	TGTGCCAGCGGGGCGGGTACGAGCTCCTACAATGAGCAGTTCTTC
TRBV6-1	many	TRBJ2-7	-	CASSAGTASSYEQYF	TGTGCCAGCAGCGCCGGGACCGCCAGCTCCTACGAGCAGTACTTC
TRBV6-1	-	TRBJ1-2	-	CASEGTGRPGYTF	TGTGCCAGCGAGGGAACAGGCCGGCCTGGCTACACCTTC
TRBV19	-	TRBJ2-7	TRBD2	CASSMGLGTYEQYF	TGTGCCAGTAGTATGGGACTAGGTACCTACGAGCAGTACTTC
TRBV27	many	TRBJ1-6	-	CASSSTLGISPLHF	TGTGCCAGCAGTTCGACACTGGGGATATCACCCCTCCACTTT
TRBV2	many	TRBJ2-2	-	CASSELGQMNTGELFF	TGTGCCAGCAGTGAGTTGGGGCAGATGAACACCGGGGAGCTGTTTTTT
TRBV11-3	many	TRBJ1-2	-	CASSLDGGNYGYTF	TGTGCCAGCAGCTTAGATGGTGGGAACTATGGCTACACCTTC
TRBV3-1	many	TRBJ2-1	TRBD1	CASTPRQGRSYNEQFF	TGTGCCAGCACCCCTCGACAGGGGCGCTCCTACAATGAGCAGTTCTTC
TRBV24-1	many	TRBJ1-2	-	CATSGGPVNYGYTF	TGTGCCACCAGTGGCGGGCCCGTGAACTATGGCTACACCTTC
TRBV11-3	few	TRBJ2-3	-	CASSLGQLADTQYF	TGTGCCAGCAGTTTAGGTCAGCTAGCAGATACGCAGTATTTT
TRBV3-1	-	TRBJ2-1	TRBD2	CASSQVVAGGISYNEQFF	TGTGCCAGCAGCCAAGTAGTAGCGGGAGGGATTTCCTACAATGAGCAGTTCTTC
TRBV7-2	many	TRBJ2-5	TRBD1	CASSGDRGRETQYF	TGTGCCAGCAGCGGGGACAGGGGGCGGGAGACCCAGTACTTC
TRBV5-1	many	TRBJ2-7	TRBD1	CASKLGQARDEQYF	TGCGCCAGCAAACTAGGACAGGCCCGGGACGAGCAGTACTTC
TRBV11-3	many	TRBJ2-7	-	CASSVTEPYEQYF	TGTGCCAGCAGCGTGACTGAACCCTACGAGCAGTACTTC
TRBV3-1	many	TRBJ1-1	-	CASSHSGTPEAFF	TGTGCCAGCAGCCACTCCGGGACACCTGAAGCTTTCTTT
TRBV29-1	many	TRBJ1-1	-	CSVDRMDTEAFF	TGCAGCGTTGACAGAATGGACACTGAAGCTTTCTTT
TRBV7-9	many	TRBJ1-2	TRBD1	CASSARTGIDGYTF	TGTGCCAGCAGCGCCCGGACAGGGATTGATGGCTACACCTTC
TRBV20-1	-	TRBJ2-1	-	CSARDREGISTYNEQFF	TGCAGTGCTAGAGATAGGGAAGGGATCTCCACCTACAATGAGCAGTTCTTC
TRBV7-9	many	TRBJ2-7	-	CASSFHLGQLTYEQYF	TGTGCCAGCAGCTTCCATTTGGGACAACTCACCTACGAGCAGTACTTC
TRBV5-1	many	TRBJ2-7	-	CASSLDFHEQYF	TGCGCCAGCAGCTTGGATTTCCACGAGCAGTACTTC
TRBV12-3/TRBV12-4	many	TRBJ2-3	-	CASSLSGADTQYF	TGTGCCAGCAGTTTATCCGGGGCCGATACGCAGTATTTT
TRBV19	few	TRBJ1-5	-	CASSSTGNQPQHF	TGTGCCAGTAGTTCGACAGGTAATCAGCCCCAGCATTTT
TRBV5-4	-	TRBJ2-2	-	CASSLSPPGELFF	TGTGCCAGCAGCCTGAGTCCCCCCGGGGAGCTGTTTTTT